Presented here are 4 T cell receptor beta chains from one specimen sequenced in a study of blood T cell repertoires in COVID-19. Only in-frame clones appear in the TCRdb table, and some are missing; sequencing was by immunoSEQ multiplex PCR. The repertoire holds about 260,000 clones, with around 90% as singletons. Input material: peripheral blood. Source of these receptors: a human donor in a cohort sampled during active COVID-19.

This chain connects TRBV28 to TRBJ1-4; a possible D gene is TRBD1 (5 bases). Germline loops: CDR1 MDHEN, CDR2 SYDVKM. This CDR3 spans 11 amino acids. The ends were cut back, 5 bases at V and 12 bases at J, with 10 bases in the middle. In nucleotides, the CDR3 is TGTGCCAGCAGTGTGGGGGGTGAACTGTTTTTT. Residues: CASSVGGELFF.

This clone was detected once. This chain joins TRBV24-1 and TRBJ2-7, with a tentative D call TRBD2 (6 bases). The CDR3 sequence is 16 residues long. Trimming left V 1 base short and J 5 bases short, with 17 bases between. Germline CDR1 and CDR2: KGHDR and SFDVKD. CDR3 DNA sequence: TGTGCCACCAGTGATTTTTTAGGGGCGGGAATCAACGAGCAGTACTTC. This encodes CATSDFLGAGINEQYF.

This chain links TRBV5-6 with TRBJ1-5; D might be TRBD1 (5 bases). V shed 3 bases and J shed 3 bases, with 13 bases lying between them. The length of the CDR3 is 15 residues. Germline lookup yields CDR1 SGHDT and CDR2 YYEEEE. The CDR3 sequence: CASSSGPGDNQPQHF. In nucleotides, the CDR3 is TGTGCCAGCAGCTCGGGACCGGGGGACAATCAGCCCCAGCATTTT.

This sequence joins TRBV6-2 or TRBV6-3 and TRBJ1-5; D possibly corresponds to TRBD1 (5 bases). V shed 0 bases and J shed 3 bases, with 18 bases lying between them. The CDR3 contains 18 residues. Germline-derived CDR1 and CDR2 are MNHEY and SVGEGT. CDR3: CASSYSTEDKLNNQPQHF. The CDR3 DNA reads TGTGCCAGCAGTTACTCGACAGAGGACAAGCTGAACAATCAGCCCCAGCATTTT.